This T cell receptor beta chain comes out of a study of graft-versus-host responses after intestinal transplantation. Study conclusions and caveats: Analysis identified GvH clones in recipient marrow, with some appearing first in ileum or blood.

TCRdb's copy holds only in-frame clones and misses some; the assay was immunoSEQ multiplex PCR. The repertoire holds approximately 8,800 clones, with 74% as singletons. The V and J ends lost 6 bases and 4 bases respectively, with 9 bases between them. Germline CDR1 and CDR2: SGHTS and YDEGEE. The CDR3 spans 12 residues. As regards this clone: The antigen remains undetermined.

Intraepithelial lymphocytes and lamina propria lymphocytes were released through processing of graft tissue. The chain recombines TRBV5-8 with TRBJ2-3, with D unclear. The source of this sequence is a human patient who received an intestinal transplant, so some T cells may come from the graft donor. Material: ileum tissue, obtained 494 days after intestinal transplant. DNA for the CDR3: TGTGCCAGCACCTTTAGATCAGATACGCAGTATTTT. It encodes CASTFRSDTQYF.